This T cell receptor (beta chain) was captured by sequencing in a study of OX40 agonist ivuxolimab in advanced cancers. About the research overall: In this trial design, patients received ivuxolimab intravenously at 0.01 to 10 mg/kg every 2 weeks. Patients with prior anti-PD-1, anti-PD-L1 or anti-CTLA-4 therapy were eligible; 35% to 50% had some. Study observations and caveats: The study found among the lowest clonal expansion in partial responders at 0.1-3.0 mg/kg.

V trimming: 2 bases; J trimming: 0 bases; junction bases outside the gene matches: 7. The germline gives CDR1 MGHRA, CDR2 YSYEKL. This CDR3 region has 18 residues. Comment on this clone: Its antigen is as yet unknown.

Using immunoSEQ multiplex PCR, the repertoire was profiled, and TCRdb retains in-frame clones only, with some absent. The table has about 40,000 clones, about 85% seen once. Sample: CD4+ or CD8+ T cells sorted from blood, taken in a trial of the OX40 agonist ivuxolimab. The receptor was derived from an adult with an advanced solid tumor such as melanoma, head and neck, liver or kidney cancer. The V call is TRBV4-1, the J call TRBJ2-1; 10 positions match TRBD2. CDR3 protein: CASSQSGRALSSYNEQFF. The DNA of the CDR3 is TGCGCCAGCAGCCAAAGCGGGAGGGCTCTGAGCTCCTACAATGAGCAGTTCTTC.